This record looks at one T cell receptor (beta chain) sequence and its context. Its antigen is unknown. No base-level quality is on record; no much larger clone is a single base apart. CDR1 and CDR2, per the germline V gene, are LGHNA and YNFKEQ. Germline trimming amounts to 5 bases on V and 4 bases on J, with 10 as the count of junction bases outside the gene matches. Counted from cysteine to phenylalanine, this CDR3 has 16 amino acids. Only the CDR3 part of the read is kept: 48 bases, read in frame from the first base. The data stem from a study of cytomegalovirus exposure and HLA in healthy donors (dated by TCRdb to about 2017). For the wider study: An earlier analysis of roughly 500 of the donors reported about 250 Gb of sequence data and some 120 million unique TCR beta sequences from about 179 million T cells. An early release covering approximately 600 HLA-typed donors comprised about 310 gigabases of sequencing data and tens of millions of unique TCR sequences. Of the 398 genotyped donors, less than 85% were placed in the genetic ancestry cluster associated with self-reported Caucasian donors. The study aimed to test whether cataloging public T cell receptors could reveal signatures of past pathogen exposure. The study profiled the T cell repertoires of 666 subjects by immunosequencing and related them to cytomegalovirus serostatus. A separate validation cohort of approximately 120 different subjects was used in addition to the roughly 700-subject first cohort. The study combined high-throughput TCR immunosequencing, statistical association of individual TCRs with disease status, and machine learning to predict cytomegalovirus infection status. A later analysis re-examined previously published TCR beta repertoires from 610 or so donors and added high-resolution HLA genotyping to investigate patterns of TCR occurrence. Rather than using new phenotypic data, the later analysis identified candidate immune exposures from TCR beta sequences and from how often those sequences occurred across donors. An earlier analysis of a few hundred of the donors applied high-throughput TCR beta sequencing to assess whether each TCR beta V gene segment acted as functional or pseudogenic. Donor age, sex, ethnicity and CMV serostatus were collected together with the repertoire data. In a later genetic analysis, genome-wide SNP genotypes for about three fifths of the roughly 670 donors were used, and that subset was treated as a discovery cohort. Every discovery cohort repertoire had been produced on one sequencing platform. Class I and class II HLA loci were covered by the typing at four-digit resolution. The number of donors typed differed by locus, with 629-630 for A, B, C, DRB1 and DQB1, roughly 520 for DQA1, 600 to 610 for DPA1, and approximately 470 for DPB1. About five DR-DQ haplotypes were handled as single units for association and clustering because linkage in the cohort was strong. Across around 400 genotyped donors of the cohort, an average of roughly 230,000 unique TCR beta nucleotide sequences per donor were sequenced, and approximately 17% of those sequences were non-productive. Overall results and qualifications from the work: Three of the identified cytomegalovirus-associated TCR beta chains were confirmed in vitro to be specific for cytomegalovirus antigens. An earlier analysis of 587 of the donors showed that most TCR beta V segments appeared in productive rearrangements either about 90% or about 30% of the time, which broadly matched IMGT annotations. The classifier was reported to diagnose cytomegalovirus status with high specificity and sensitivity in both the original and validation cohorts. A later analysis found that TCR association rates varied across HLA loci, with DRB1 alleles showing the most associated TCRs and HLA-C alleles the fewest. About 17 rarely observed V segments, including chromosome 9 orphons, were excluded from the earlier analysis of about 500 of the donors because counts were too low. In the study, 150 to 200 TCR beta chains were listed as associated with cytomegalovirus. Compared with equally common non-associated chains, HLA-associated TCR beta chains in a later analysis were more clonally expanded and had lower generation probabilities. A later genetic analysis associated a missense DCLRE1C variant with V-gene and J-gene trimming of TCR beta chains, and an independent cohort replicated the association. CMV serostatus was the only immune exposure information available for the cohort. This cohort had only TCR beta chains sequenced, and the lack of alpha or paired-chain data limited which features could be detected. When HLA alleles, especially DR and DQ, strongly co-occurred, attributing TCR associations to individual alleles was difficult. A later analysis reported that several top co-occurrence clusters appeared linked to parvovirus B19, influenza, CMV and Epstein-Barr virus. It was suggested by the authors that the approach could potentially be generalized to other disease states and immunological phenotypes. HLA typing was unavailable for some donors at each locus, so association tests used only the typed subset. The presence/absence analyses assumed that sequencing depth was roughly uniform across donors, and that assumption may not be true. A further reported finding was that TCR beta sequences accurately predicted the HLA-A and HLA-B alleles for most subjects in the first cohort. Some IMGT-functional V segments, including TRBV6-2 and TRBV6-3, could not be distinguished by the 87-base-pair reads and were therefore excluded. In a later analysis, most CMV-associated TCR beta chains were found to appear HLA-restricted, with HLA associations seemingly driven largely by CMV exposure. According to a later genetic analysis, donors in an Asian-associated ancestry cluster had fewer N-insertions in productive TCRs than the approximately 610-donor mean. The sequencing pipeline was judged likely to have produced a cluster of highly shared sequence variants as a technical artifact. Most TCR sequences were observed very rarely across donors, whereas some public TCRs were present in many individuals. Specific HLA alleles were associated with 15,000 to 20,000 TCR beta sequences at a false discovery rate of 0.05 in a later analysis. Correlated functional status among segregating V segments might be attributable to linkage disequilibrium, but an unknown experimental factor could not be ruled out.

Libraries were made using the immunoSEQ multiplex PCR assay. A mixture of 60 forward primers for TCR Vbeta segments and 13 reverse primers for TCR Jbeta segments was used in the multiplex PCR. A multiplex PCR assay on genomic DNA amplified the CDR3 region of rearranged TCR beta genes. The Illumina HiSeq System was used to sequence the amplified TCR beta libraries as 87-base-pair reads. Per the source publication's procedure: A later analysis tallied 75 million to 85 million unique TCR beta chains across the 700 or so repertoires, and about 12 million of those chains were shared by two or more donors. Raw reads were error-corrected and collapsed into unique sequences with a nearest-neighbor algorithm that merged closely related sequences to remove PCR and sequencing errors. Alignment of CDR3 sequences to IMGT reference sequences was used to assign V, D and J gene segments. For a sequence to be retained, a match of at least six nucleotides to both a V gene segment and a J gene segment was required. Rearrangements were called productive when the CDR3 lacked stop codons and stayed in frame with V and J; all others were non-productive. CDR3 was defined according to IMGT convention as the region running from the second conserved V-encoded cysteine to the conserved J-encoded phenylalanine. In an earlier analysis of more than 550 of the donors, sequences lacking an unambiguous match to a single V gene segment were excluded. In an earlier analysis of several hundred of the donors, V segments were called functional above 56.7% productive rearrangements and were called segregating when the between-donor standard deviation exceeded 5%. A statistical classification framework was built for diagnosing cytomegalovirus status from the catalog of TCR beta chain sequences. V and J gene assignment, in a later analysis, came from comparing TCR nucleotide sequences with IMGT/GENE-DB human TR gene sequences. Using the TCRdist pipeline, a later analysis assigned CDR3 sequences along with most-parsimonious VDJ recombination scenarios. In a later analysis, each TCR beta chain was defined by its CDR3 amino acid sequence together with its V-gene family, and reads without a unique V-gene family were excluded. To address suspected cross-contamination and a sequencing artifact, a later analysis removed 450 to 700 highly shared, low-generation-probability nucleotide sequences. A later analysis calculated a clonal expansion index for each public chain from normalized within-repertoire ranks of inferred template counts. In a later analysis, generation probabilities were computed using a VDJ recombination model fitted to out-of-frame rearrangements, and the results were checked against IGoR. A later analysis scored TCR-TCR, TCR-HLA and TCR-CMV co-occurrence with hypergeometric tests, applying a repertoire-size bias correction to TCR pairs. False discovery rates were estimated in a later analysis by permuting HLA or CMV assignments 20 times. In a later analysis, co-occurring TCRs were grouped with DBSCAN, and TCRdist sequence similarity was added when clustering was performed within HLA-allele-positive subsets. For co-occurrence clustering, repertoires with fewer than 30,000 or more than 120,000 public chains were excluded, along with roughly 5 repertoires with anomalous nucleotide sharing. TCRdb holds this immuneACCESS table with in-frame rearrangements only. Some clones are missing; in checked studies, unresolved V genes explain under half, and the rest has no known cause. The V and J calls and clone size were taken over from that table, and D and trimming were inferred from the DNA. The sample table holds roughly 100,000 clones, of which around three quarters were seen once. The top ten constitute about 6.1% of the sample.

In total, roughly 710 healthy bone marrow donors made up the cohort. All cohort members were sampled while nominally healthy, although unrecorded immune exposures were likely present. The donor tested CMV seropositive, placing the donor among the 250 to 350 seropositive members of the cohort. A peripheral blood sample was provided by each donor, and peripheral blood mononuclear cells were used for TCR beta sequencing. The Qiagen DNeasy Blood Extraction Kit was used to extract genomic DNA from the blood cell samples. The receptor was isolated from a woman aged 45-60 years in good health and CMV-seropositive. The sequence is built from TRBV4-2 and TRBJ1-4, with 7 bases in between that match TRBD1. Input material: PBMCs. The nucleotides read TGTGCCAGCAGCTCCCCGGCAGGGGGGCATAATGAAAAACTGTTTTTT. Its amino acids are CASSSPAGGHNEKLFF.